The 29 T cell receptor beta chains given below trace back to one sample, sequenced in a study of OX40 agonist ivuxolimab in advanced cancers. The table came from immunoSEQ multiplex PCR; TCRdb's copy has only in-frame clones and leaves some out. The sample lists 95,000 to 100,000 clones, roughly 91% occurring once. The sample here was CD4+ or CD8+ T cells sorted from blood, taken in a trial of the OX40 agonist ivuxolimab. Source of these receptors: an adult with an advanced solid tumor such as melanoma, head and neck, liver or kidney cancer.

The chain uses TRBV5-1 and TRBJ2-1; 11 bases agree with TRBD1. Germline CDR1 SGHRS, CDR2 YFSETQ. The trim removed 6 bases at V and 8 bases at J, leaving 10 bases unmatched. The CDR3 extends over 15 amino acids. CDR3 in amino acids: CASNSRDRGSDEQFF. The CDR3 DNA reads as TGCGCCAGCAACAGCCGGGACAGGGGGTCGGATGAGCAGTTCTTC.

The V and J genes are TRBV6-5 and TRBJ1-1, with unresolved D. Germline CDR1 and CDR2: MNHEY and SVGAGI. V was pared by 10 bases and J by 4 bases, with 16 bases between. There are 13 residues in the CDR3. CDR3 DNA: TGTGCCACCCACGGTACCTTGCGCACTGAAGCTTTCTTT. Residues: CATHGTLRTEAFF.

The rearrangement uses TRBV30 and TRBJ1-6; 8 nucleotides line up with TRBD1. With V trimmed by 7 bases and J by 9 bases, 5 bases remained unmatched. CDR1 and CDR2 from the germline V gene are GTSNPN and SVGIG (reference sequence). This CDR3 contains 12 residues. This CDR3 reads CASDRGGSPLHF. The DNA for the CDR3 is TGTGCCTCTGACAGGGGAGGTTCACCCCTCCACTTT.

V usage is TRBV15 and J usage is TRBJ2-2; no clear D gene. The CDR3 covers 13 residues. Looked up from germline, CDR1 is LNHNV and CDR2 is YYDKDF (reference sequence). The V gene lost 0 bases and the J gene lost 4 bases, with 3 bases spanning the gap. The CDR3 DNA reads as TGTGCCACCAGCAGAGAACTCACCGGGGAGCTGTTTTTT. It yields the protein CATSRELTGELFF.

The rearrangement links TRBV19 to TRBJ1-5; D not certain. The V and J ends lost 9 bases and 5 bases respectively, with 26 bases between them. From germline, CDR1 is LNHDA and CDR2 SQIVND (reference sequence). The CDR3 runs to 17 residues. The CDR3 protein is CASRKGIGLEGHQPQHF. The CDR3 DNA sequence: TGTGCCAGCAGAAAAGGAATCGGGTTGGAAGGCCATCAGCCCCAGCATTTT. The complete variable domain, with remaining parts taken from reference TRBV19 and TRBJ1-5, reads DGGITQSPKYLFRKEGQNVTLSCEQNLNHDAMYWYRQDPGQGLRLIYYSQIVNDFQKGDIAEGYSVSREKKESFPLTVTSAQKNPTAFYLCASRKGIGLEGHQPQHFGDGTRLSIL.

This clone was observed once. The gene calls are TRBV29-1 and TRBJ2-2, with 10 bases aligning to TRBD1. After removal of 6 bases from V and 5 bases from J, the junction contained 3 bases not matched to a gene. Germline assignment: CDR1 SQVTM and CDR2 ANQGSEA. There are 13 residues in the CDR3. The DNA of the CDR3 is TGCAGCGTGAGGACAGGGGGGACCGGGGAGCTGTTTTTT. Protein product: CSVRTGGTGELFF.

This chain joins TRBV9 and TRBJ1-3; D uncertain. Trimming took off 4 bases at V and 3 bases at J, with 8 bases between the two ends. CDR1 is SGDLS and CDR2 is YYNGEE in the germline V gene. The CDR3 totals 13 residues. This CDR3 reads CASSPQHGNTIYF. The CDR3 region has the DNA TGTGCCAGCAGCCCCCAGCATGGAAACACCATATATTTT.

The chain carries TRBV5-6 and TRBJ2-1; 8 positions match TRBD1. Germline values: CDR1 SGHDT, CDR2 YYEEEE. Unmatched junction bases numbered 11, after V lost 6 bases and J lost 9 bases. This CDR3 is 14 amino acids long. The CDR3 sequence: CASTQGASLGEQFF. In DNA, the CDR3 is TGTGCCAGCACCCAGGGGGCGAGTCTTGGTGAGCAGTTCTTC.

In DNA, the CDR3 is TGTGCCAGCAGTTTTCACACTAGCGGGCCCAACGGGGAGCTGTTTTTT. It yields the protein CASSFHTSGPNGELFF. The chain couples TRBV28 to TRBJ2-2, with 9 bases that match TRBD2. This CDR3 comprises 16 residues. V shed 3 bases, J shed 7 bases, and the junction held 9 bases outside the gene matches. CDR1 and CDR2 from the germline V gene are MDHEN and SYDVKM.

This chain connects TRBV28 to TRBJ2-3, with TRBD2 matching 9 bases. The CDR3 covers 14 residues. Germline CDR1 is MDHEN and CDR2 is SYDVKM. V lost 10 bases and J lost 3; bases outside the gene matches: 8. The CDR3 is CATDIAGVTDTQYF. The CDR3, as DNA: TGTGCCACCGATATAGCGGGAGTGACAGATACGCAGTATTTT.

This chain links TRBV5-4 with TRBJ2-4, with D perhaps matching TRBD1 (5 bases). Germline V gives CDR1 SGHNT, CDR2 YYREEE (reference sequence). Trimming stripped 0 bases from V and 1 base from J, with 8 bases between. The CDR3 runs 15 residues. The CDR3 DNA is TGTGCCAGCAGCTTGGATCAGGGTGCCAAAAACATTCAGTACTTC. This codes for CASSLDQGAKNIQYF.

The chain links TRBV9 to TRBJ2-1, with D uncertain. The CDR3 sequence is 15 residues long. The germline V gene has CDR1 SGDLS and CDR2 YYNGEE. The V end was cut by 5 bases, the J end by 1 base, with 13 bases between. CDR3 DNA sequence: TGTGCCAGCAGTCGTAATGATGGTTCCTACAATGAGCAGTTCTTC. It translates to CASSRNDGSYNEQFF.

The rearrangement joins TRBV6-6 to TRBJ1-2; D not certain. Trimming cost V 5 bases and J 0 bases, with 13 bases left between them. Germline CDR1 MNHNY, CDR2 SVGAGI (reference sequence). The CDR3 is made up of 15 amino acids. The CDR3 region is CASSRPGLTNYGYTF. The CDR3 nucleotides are TGTGCCAGCAGTCGTCCGGGTCTTACTAACTATGGCTACACCTTC.

CDR3 coding DNA: TGTGCCAGCACCAGGACGATAGCAAACTATGGCTACACCTTC. This encodes CASTRTIANYGYTF. The rearrangement joins TRBV7-9 to TRBJ1-2; D remains unclear. V lost 7 bases, J lost 2 bases, and 14 bases lay in between. Germline values: CDR1 SEHNR, CDR2 FQNEAQ (reference sequence). This CDR3 has 14 residues.

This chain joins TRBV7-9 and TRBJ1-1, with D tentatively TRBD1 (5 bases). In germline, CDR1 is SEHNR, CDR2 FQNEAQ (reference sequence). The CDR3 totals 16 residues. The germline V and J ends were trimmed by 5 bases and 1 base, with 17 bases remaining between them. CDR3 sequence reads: CASSQTRQKSNTEAFF. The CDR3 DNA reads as TGTGCCAGCAGCCAGACGAGACAGAAATCGAACACTGAAGCTTTCTTT.

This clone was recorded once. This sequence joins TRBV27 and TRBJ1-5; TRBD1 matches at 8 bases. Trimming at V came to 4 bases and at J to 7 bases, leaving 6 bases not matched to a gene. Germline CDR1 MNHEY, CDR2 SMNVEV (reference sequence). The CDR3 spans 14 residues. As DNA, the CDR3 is TGTGCCAGCAGTTCCCGGACAGGGAACCAGCCCCAGCATTTT. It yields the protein CASSSRTGNQPQHF.

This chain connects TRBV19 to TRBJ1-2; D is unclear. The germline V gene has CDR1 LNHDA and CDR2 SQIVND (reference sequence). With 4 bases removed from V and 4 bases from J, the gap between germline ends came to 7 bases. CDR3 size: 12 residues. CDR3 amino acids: CASSNGFYGYTF. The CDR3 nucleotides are TGTGCCAGTAGTAATGGATTCTATGGCTACACCTTC.

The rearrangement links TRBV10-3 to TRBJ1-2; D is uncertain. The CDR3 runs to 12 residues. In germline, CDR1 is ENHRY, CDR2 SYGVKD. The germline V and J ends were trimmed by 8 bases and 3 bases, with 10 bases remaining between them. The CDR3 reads CAIPAGYYGYTF. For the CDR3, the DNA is TGTGCCATCCCTGCCGGGTACTATGGCTACACCTTC.

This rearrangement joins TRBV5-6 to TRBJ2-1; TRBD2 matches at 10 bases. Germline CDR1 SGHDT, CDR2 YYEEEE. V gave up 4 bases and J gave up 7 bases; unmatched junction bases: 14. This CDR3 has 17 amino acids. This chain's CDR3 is CASSLLRASGSKNEQFF. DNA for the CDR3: TGTGCCAGCAGCCTGCTACGGGCTAGCGGGAGTAAGAATGAGCAGTTCTTC.

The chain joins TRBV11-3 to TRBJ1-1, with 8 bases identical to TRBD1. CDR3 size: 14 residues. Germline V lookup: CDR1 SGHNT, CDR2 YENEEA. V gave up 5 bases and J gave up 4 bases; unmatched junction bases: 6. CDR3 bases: TGTGCCAGCAGCCAAACGACAGGGGCCACTGAAGCTTTCTTT. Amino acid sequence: CASSQTTGATEAFF.

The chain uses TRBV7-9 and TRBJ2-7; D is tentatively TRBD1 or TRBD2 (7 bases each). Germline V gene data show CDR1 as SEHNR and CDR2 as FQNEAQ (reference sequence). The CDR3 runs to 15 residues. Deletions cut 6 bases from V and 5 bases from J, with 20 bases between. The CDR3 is CASSPSGGEGDEQYF. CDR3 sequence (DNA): TGTGCCAGCAGTCCATCAGGGGGGGAGGGAGACGAGCAGTACTTC.

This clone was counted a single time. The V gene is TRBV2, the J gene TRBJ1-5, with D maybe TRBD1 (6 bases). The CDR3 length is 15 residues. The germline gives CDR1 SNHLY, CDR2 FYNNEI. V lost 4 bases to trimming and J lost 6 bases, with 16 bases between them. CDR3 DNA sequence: TGTGCCAGCAGTGGGGAGGGGGGGCCTACTCAGCCCCAGCATTTT. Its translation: CASSGEGGPTQPQHF.

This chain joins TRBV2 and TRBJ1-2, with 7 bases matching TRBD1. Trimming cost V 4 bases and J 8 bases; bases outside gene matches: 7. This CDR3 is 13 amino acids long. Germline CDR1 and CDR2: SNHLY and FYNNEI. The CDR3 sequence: CASSADRVGGYTF. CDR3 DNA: TGTGCCAGCAGTGCCGACAGGGTTGGGGGCTACACCTTC.

CDR3 sequence (DNA): TGTGCCAGCTCACCGGAAATTATAGGACAGGGAAATTCACCCCTCCACTTT. This codes for CASSPEIIGQGNSPLHF. The rearrangement uses TRBV18 and TRBJ1-6, with TRBD1 matching over 8 bases. The CDR3 consists of 17 residues. V lost 3 bases, J lost 7 bases, and 11 bases stayed unmatched. The V gene's germline CDR1 is KGHSH and CDR2 LQKENI.

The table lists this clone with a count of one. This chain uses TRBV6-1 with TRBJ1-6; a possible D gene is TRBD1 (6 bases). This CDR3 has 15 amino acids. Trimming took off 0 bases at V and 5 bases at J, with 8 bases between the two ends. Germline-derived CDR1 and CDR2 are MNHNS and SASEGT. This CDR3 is CASSEAGHNNSPLHF. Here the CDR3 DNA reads TGTGCCAGCAGTGAAGCGGGACACAATAATTCACCCCTCCACTTT.

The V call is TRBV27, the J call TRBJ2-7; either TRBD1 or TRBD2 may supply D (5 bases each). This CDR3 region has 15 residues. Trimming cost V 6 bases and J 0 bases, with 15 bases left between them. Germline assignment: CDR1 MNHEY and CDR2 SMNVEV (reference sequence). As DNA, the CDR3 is TGTGCCAGCAGCCTAGGGGACGATAGCTCCTACGAGCAGTACTTC. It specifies CASSLGDDSSYEQYF.

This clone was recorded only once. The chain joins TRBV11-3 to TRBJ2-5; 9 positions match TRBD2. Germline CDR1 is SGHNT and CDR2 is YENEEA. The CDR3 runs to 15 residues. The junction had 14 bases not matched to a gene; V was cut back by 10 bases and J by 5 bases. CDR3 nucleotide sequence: TGTGCCACGGCGGGAGCTAGCGGGAACGGGGAGACCCAGTACTTC. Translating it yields CATAGASGNGETQYF.

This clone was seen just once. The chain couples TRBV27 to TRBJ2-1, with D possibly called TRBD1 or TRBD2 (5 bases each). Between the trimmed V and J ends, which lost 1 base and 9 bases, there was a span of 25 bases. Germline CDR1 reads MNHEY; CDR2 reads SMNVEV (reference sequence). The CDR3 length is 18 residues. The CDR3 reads CASSLLGVGASRRGEQFF. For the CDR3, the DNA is TGTGCCAGCAGTTTATTGGGGGTCGGGGCCAGCCGACGAGGTGAGCAGTTCTTC.

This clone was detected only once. As DNA, the CDR3 is TGCGCCAGCAGCTGGGCGGGCACTGAAGCTTTCTTT. It specifies CASSWAGTEAFF. V gene TRBV5-1 combines with J gene TRBJ1-1, with unresolved D. Trimming cost V 3 bases and J 4 bases, with 7 bases left between them. The CDR3 contains 12 residues. Germline V gives CDR1 SGHRS, CDR2 YFSETQ.